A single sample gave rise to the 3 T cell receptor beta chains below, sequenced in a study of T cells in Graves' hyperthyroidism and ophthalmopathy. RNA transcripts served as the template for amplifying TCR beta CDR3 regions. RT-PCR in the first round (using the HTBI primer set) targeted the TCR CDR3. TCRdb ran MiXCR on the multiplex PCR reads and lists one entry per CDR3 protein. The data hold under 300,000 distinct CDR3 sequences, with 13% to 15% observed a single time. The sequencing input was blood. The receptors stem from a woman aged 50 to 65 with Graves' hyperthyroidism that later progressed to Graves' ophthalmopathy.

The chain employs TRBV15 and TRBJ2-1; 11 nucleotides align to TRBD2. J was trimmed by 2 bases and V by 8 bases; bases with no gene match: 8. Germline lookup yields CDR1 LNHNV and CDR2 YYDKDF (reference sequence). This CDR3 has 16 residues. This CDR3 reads CATGETSGKTYNEQFF. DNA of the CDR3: TGTGCCACCGGAGAGACTAGCGGGAAGACCTACAATGAGCAGTTCTTC.

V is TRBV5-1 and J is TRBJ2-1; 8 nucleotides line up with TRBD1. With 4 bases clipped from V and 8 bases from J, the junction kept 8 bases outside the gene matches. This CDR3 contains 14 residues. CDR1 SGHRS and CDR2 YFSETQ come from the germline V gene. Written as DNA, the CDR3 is TGCGCCAGCAGCGGACAGGGTGAGATCGATGAGCAGTTCTTC. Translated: CASSGQGEIDEQFF.

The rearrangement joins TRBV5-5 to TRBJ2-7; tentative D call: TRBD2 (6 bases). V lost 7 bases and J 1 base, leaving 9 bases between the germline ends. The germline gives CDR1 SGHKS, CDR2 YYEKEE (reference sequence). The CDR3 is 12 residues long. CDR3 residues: CASVAGSYEQYF. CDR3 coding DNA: TGTGCCAGCGTCGCGGGATCCTACGAGCAGTACTTC.